This T cell receptor (beta chain) derives from a study of cytomegalovirus exposure and HLA in healthy donors. In the study overall: Among several hundred genotyped donors, around 77% fell in the Caucasian-associated ancestry cluster. Notes on the study in general: Cytomegalovirus-associated status was assigned to about 180 TCR beta chains.

The CDR3 runs 15 residues. Trimming left V 1 base short and J 2 bases short, with 11 bases between. Germline CDR1 is MGHRA and CDR2 is YSYEKL. Donors sampled were nominally healthy, though unrecorded immune exposures were likely. Concerning this clone itself: As yet, its antigen is unknown.

A multiplex PCR was run with 60 Vbeta primers and 13 Jbeta primers. Clones were sequenced by immunoSEQ multiplex PCR, and TCRdb holds only the in-frame ones, with some missing. The repertoire table contains around 100,000 clones. Material: PBMCs. This sequence originates from a woman aged 30 to 39 in good health and CMV-seronegative. The V and J genes are TRBV4-1 and TRBJ2-5; D unresolved. DNA for the CDR3: TGCGCCAGCAGCCAAGTTTTTTCCAGGCAAGAGACCCAGTACTTC. Amino acid sequence: CASSQVFSRQETQYF.